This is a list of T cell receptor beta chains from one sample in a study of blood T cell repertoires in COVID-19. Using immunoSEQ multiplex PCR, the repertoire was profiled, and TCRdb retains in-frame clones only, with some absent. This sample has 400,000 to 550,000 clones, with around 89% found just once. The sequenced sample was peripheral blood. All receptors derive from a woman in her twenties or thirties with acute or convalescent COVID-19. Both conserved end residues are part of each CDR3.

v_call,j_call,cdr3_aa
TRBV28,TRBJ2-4,CASSFYRNIQYF
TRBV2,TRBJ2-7,CASSVSGDRVFEQYF
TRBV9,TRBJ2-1,CASSFPPGGGADNEQFF
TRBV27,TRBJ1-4,CASRVTGTGAGKLFF
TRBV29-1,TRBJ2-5,CSGGQQETQYF
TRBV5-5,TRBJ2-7,CASSYYDRQPYEQYF
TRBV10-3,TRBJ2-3,CAISESRQGNTQYF
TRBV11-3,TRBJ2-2,CASSLGQGLDGELFF
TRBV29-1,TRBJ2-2,CSVGQDGELFF
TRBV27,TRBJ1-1,CASSLTAGAYTEAFF
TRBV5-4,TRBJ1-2,CASSTSGIEGYTF